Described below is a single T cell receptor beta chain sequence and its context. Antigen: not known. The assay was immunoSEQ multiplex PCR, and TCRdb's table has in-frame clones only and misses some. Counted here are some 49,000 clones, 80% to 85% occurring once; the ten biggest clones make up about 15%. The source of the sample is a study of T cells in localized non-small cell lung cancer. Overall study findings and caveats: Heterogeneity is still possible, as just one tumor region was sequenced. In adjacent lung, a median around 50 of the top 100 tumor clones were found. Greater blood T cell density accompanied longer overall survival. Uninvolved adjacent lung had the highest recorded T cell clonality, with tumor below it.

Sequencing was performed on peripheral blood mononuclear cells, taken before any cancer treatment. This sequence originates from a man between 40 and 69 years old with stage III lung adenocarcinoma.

CDR3 in amino acids: CASSSDRRTGELFF. CDR3 nucleotide sequence: TGTGCCAGCAGCTCCGATAGGCGAACCGGGGAGCTGTTTTTT. This chain links TRBV11-2 with TRBJ2-2; the D is unclear. Trimming cost V 4 bases and J 5 bases, with 11 bases left between them. The CDR3 is 14 residues long. Germline CDR1 is SGHAT and CDR2 is FQNNGV.